This is a list of T cell receptor beta chains from one sample in a study of CD8+ T cells in alopecia areata. The assay was immunoSEQ multiplex PCR, and TCRdb's table has in-frame clones only and misses some. The table shows fewer than 200,000 clones, with just under 60% occurring only once. The material was CD4+ T cells sorted from blood, obtained at week 0. Every receptor here comes from a human donor with alopecia areata. The CDR3 runs from the conserved cysteine through the conserved F or W. D genes are given only for firm matches. Clone size, where shown, is once, few, many, or a class for clones that have expanded.

j_gene: TRBJ2-5; abundance: .; v_gene: TRBV6-5; d_gene: TRBD1; CDR3aa: CASSVRTGPETQYF; CDR3nt: TGTGCCAGCAGTGTCCGGACAGGGCCAGAGACCCAGTACTTC
j_gene: TRBJ2-1; abundance: .; v_gene: TRBV20-1; d_gene: .; CDR3aa: CSAPGRNEQFF; CDR3nt: TGCAGTGCCCCCGGCCGCAATGAGCAGTTCTTC
j_gene: TRBJ2-1; abundance: few; v_gene: TRBV15; d_gene: .; CDR3aa: CATSRVGGLGRDEQFF; CDR3nt: TGTGCCACCAGCAGAGTGGGGGGGCTCGGCCGCGATGAGCAGTTCTTC
j_gene: TRBJ2-5; abundance: .; v_gene: TRBV29-1; d_gene: .; CDR3aa: CSVVVSIQETQYF; CDR3nt: TGCAGCGTTGTGGTGTCGATCCAAGAGACCCAGTACTTC
j_gene: TRBJ2-1; abundance: .; v_gene: TRBV29-1; d_gene: .; CDR3aa: CSAEVDLVAHEQFF; CDR3nt: TGCAGCGCCGAGGTGGATCTGGTAGCCCATGAGCAGTTCTTC
j_gene: TRBJ1-6; abundance: few; v_gene: TRBV15; d_gene: .; CDR3aa: CATSRATSAPLHF; CDR3nt: TGTGCCACCAGCAGAGCCACGAGCGCACCCCTCCACTTT
j_gene: TRBJ1-2; abundance: few; v_gene: TRBV28; d_gene: .; CDR3aa: CASSPASYDGNYGYTF; CDR3nt: TGTGCCAGCAGTCCCGCCAGCTACGACGGGAACTATGGCTACACCTTC
j_gene: TRBJ2-6; abundance: once; v_gene: TRBV5-1; d_gene: .; CDR3aa: CASSVVSVTSGANVLTF; CDR3nt: TGCGCCAGCAGCGTGGTTTCTGTGACCTCTGGGGCCAACGTCCTGACTTTC
j_gene: TRBJ2-2; abundance: .; v_gene: TRBV4-1; d_gene: TRBD2; CDR3aa: CASTRLAGAGSTGELFF; CDR3nt: TGCGCCAGCACCAGACTAGCGGGGGCCGGGAGCACCGGGGAGCTGTTTTTT
j_gene: TRBJ2-7; abundance: once; v_gene: TRBV5-6; d_gene: .; CDR3aa: CASKLAGSGEQYF; CDR3nt: TGTGCCAGTAAACTGGCCGGATCGGGCGAGCAGTACTTC
j_gene: TRBJ2-1; abundance: .; v_gene: TRBV11-2; d_gene: TRBD1; CDR3aa: CASSLVRDRGNEQFF; CDR3nt: TGTGCCAGCAGCTTAGTCCGGGACAGGGGAAATGAGCAGTTCTTC
j_gene: TRBJ1-2; abundance: .; v_gene: TRBV30; d_gene: .; CDR3aa: CAWSVGPPYGYTF; CDR3nt: TGTGCCTGGAGTGTAGGCCCACCTTATGGCTACACCTTC
j_gene: TRBJ2-7; abundance: once; v_gene: TRBV12-5; d_gene: .; CDR3aa: CASGSEFHEQYF; CDR3nt: TGTGCTAGTGGGTCAGAGTTCCACGAGCAGTACTTC
j_gene: TRBJ2-3; abundance: .; v_gene: TRBV6-5; d_gene: TRBD2; CDR3aa: CASRSRAGGTDTQYF; CDR3nt: TGTGCCAGCAGATCACGGGCGGGGGGCACAGATACGCAGTATTTT
j_gene: TRBJ2-5; abundance: .; v_gene: TRBV30; d_gene: .; CDR3aa: CAWSVRAPYQETQYF; CDR3nt: TGTGCCTGGAGTGTTCGGGCACCGTACCAAGAGACCCAGTACTTC
j_gene: TRBJ2-7; abundance: .; v_gene: TRBV29-1; d_gene: TRBD1; CDR3aa: CSGGGTGTLSHEQYF; CDR3nt: TGCAGCGGCGGCGGGACAGGGACCCTTAGCCACGAGCAGTACTTC
j_gene: TRBJ2-3; abundance: .; v_gene: TRBV7-9; d_gene: TRBD1; CDR3aa: CASSPQGSLLSDTQYF; CDR3nt: TGTGCCAGCAGCCCACAGGGGTCTCTACTATCAGATACGCAGTATTTT
j_gene: TRBJ1-2; abundance: .; v_gene: TRBV7-2; d_gene: .; CDR3aa: CASSPGQYGYTF; CDR3nt: TGTGCCAGCAGCCCAGGACAGTATGGCTACACCTTC
j_gene: TRBJ2-5; abundance: .; v_gene: TRBV29-1; d_gene: .; CDR3aa: CSVAGRVSLQETQYF; CDR3nt: TGCAGCGTTGCGGGGCGGGTCAGCCTACAAGAGACCCAGTACTTC
j_gene: TRBJ1-2; abundance: .; v_gene: TRBV5-6; d_gene: .; CDR3aa: CASSLPGQYGYTF; CDR3nt: TGTGCCAGCAGCTTACCGGGACAATATGGCTACACCTTC
j_gene: TRBJ2-2; abundance: .; v_gene: TRBV7-3; d_gene: .; CDR3aa: CASSAVLNTGELFF; CDR3nt: TGTGCCAGCAGCGCGGTACTAAACACCGGGGAGCTGTTTTTT
j_gene: TRBJ1-2; abundance: once; v_gene: TRBV6-1; d_gene: .; CDR3aa: CASSEIQAEGYTF; CDR3nt: TGTGCCAGCAGTGAAATACAGGCGGAAGGCTACACCTTC
j_gene: TRBJ2-1; abundance: .; v_gene: TRBV29-1; d_gene: TRBD2; CDR3aa: CSVKVAGGQIEQFF; CDR3nt: TGCAGCGTTAAAGTAGCGGGGGGGCAAATTGAGCAGTTCTTC
j_gene: TRBJ1-2; abundance: .; v_gene: TRBV5-1; d_gene: .; CDR3aa: CASSLDHPGSYGYTF; CDR3nt: TGCGCCAGCAGCTTGGATCATCCAGGCTCATATGGCTACACCTTC
j_gene: TRBJ2-2; abundance: few; v_gene: TRBV9; d_gene: .; CDR3aa: CASSGVTGPTGELFF; CDR3nt: TGTGCCAGCAGCGGCGTGACGGGGCCTACCGGGGAGCTGTTTTTT
j_gene: TRBJ1-2; abundance: .; v_gene: TRBV30; d_gene: .; CDR3aa: CAWPRAGRGGYTF; CDR3nt: TGTGCCTGGCCCAGAGCTGGAAGAGGTGGCTACACCTTC
j_gene: TRBJ2-7; abundance: .; v_gene: TRBV11-2; d_gene: .; CDR3aa: CASSWTIQYEQYF; CDR3nt: TGTGCCAGCAGCTGGACTATACAGTACGAGCAGTACTTC
j_gene: TRBJ2-1; abundance: .; v_gene: TRBV29-1; d_gene: .; CDR3aa: CSVDPQGSPYNEQFF; CDR3nt: TGCAGCGTTGACCCCCAGGGTAGTCCCTACAATGAGCAGTTCTTC
j_gene: TRBJ1-1; abundance: .; v_gene: TRBV7-9; d_gene: .; CDR3aa: CASSGAKNTEAFF; CDR3nt: TGTGCCAGCAGCGGCGCAAAGAACACTGAAGCTTTCTTT
j_gene: TRBJ1-2; abundance: few; v_gene: TRBV30; d_gene: .; CDR3aa: CACYGYTF; CDR3nt: TGTGCCTGTTATGGCTACACCTTC
j_gene: TRBJ1-2; abundance: .; v_gene: TRBV5-6; d_gene: .; CDR3aa: CASSHRIQEFGYTF; CDR3nt: TGTGCCAGCAGCCACCGGATACAGGAGTTTGGCTACACCTTC
j_gene: TRBJ2-4; abundance: few; v_gene: TRBV7-9; d_gene: .; CDR3aa: CASSPPAGVGLQYF; CDR3nt: TGTGCCAGCAGCCCACCAGCTGGGGTTGGTTTACAGTACTTC
j_gene: TRBJ1-2; abundance: few; v_gene: TRBV30; d_gene: TRBD1; CDR3aa: CAWSRDRGYGYTF; CDR3nt: TGTGCCTGGTCCCGGGACAGGGGCTATGGCTACACCTTC
j_gene: TRBJ2-7; abundance: few; v_gene: TRBV23-1; d_gene: .; CDR3aa: CACPLEQYF; CDR3nt: TGCGCCTGTCCGCTCGAGCAGTACTTC
j_gene: TRBJ1-6; abundance: .; v_gene: TRBV7-9; d_gene: TRBD1; CDR3aa: CASSNRGIGSPLHF; CDR3nt: TGTGCCAGCAGCAACAGGGGGATCGGGTCACCCCTCCACTTT
j_gene: TRBJ2-7; abundance: .; v_gene: TRBV25-1; d_gene: .; CDR3aa: CASRGQSFEQYF; CDR3nt: TGTGCCAGCAGGGGGCAGAGCTTCGAGCAGTACTTC
j_gene: TRBJ1-1; abundance: few; v_gene: TRBV6-5; d_gene: TRBD1; CDR3aa: CASSYGGQGNTEAFF; CDR3nt: TGTGCCAGCAGTTACGGTGGACAGGGGAACACTGAAGCTTTCTTT
j_gene: TRBJ1-6; abundance: .; v_gene: TRBV15; d_gene: .; CDR3aa: CATSRDEGNSPLHF; CDR3nt: TGTGCCACCAGCAGAGATGAAGGGAATTCACCCCTCCACTTT
j_gene: TRBJ2-3; abundance: .; v_gene: TRBV29-1; d_gene: .; CDR3aa: CSVVPVGGAGTDTQYF; CDR3nt: TGCAGCGTTGTCCCCGTGGGGGGGGCGGGCACAGATACGCAGTATTTT
j_gene: TRBJ1-2; abundance: .; v_gene: TRBV15; d_gene: .; CDR3aa: CATSRDRKGGYTF; CDR3nt: TGTGCCACCAGCAGAGACAGGAAGGGTGGCTACACCTTC
j_gene: TRBJ2-7; abundance: .; v_gene: TRBV5-6; d_gene: TRBD2; CDR3aa: CASSAGAGASYEQYF; CDR3nt: TGTGCCAGCAGCGCCGGAGCGGGGGCTTCCTACGAGCAGTACTTC
j_gene: TRBJ1-2; abundance: .; v_gene: TRBV29-1; d_gene: .; CDR3aa: CSVGQILNYGYTF; CDR3nt: TGCAGCGTAGGACAGATCCTTAACTATGGCTACACCTTC
j_gene: TRBJ2-7; abundance: .; v_gene: TRBV27; d_gene: .; CDR3aa: CASRTSRGLAYEQYF; CDR3nt: TGTGCCAGCAGGACTAGCAGGGGTTTAGCCTACGAGCAGTACTTC
j_gene: TRBJ2-7; abundance: .; v_gene: TRBV7-2; d_gene: TRBD1; CDR3aa: CASSSTGGALYEQYF; CDR3nt: TGTGCCAGCAGCTCCACAGGGGGCGCTTTGTACGAGCAGTACTTC
j_gene: TRBJ2-5; abundance: .; v_gene: TRBV15; d_gene: TRBD2; CDR3aa: CATTTGTRAGETQYF; CDR3nt: TGTGCCACCACCACCGGGACTAGGGCTGGCGAGACCCAGTACTTC
j_gene: TRBJ2-1; abundance: .; v_gene: TRBV12-5; d_gene: TRBD2; CDR3aa: CASGLALAGGNEQFF; CDR3nt: TGTGCTAGTGGTTTGGCCCTAGCGGGGGGTAATGAGCAGTTCTTC
j_gene: TRBJ2-5; abundance: medium-sized; v_gene: TRBV7-9; d_gene: .; CDR3aa: CASSLAFLNQETQYF; CDR3nt: TGTGCCAGCAGCTTAGCGTTCCTCAACCAAGAGACCCAGTACTTC
j_gene: TRBJ1-2; abundance: .; v_gene: TRBV29-1; d_gene: .; CDR3aa: CSAEANNYGYTF; CDR3nt: TGCAGCGCCGAGGCCAATAACTATGGCTACACCTTC
j_gene: TRBJ1-5; abundance: .; v_gene: TRBV5-6; d_gene: .; CDR3aa: CASSLVADSLNQPQHF; CDR3nt: TGTGCCAGCAGCTTGGTTGCCGACAGTCTCAATCAGCCCCAGCATTTT
j_gene: TRBJ1-6; abundance: .; v_gene: TRBV5-6; d_gene: TRBD1; CDR3aa: CASSSRTGMGSPLHF; CDR3nt: TGTGCCAGCAGCTCTCGGACAGGGATGGGTTCACCCCTCCACTTT
j_gene: TRBJ2-5; abundance: .; v_gene: TRBV4-2; d_gene: .; CDR3aa: CASSQGRRGRQETQYF; CDR3nt: TGTGCCAGCAGCCAAGGGCGGCGGGGGCGACAAGAGACCCAGTACTTC
j_gene: TRBJ2-2; abundance: once; v_gene: TRBV11-3; d_gene: .; CDR3aa: CASSRASTGELFF; CDR3nt: TGTGCCAGCAGCCGGGCAAGCACCGGGGAGCTGTTTTTT
j_gene: TRBJ2-3; abundance: .; v_gene: TRBV7-3; d_gene: TRBD2; CDR3aa: CASSRGSGGATDTQYF; CDR3nt: TGTGCCAGCAGCCGCGGGAGCGGGGGGGCCACAGATACGCAGTATTTT
j_gene: TRBJ2-5; abundance: once; v_gene: TRBV4-1; d_gene: .; CDR3aa: CASSQGRQGETQYF; CDR3nt: TGCGCCAGCAGCCAGGGCCGACAAGGAGAGACCCAGTACTTC
j_gene: TRBJ2-3; abundance: .; v_gene: TRBV29-1; d_gene: .; CDR3aa: CSVVFTTDTQYF; CDR3nt: TGCAGCGTTGTCTTCACCACAGATACGCAGTATTTT